The 8 T cell receptor beta chains below come from one sample, sequenced in a study of blood T cell repertoires in COVID-19. Clones were read by immunoSEQ multiplex PCR, and TCRdb kept only the in-frame ones, dropping some. Of 150,000 or so clones listed, around 86% are singletons. The sequenced sample consisted of peripheral blood. The receptors were sampled from a man aged 80 or over with acute or convalescent COVID-19.

The J gene is TRBJ2-3, the V gene TRBV5-1; D call uncertain. V shed 3 bases and J shed 0 bases, with 5 bases lying between them. Germline CDR1 reads SGHRS; CDR2 reads YFSETQ. The CDR3 covers 13 residues. This CDR3 is CASSSTSTDTQYF. Here the CDR3 DNA reads TGCGCCAGCAGCTCAACTAGCACAGATACGCAGTATTTT.

J is TRBJ2-1 and V is TRBV7-2; 11 bases are shared with TRBD2. This CDR3 spans 19 amino acids. Trimming at V came to 5 bases and at J to 0 bases, leaving 12 bases not matched to a gene. CDR1 SGHTA and CDR2 FQGNSA come from the germline V gene. DNA for the CDR3: TGTGCCAGCAGCCCCCGTGCACTAGCGGGAGTGAGCTCCTACAATGAGCAGTTCTTC. This gives the protein CASSPRALAGVSSYNEQFF.

V gene TRBV2 combines with J gene TRBJ1-4; the match to TRBD1 covers 9 bases. The CDR3 sequence is 16 residues long. V was pared by 6 bases and J by 4 bases, with 9 bases of the junction left unmatched. Germline V gene data show CDR1 as SNHLY and CDR2 as FYNNEI. CDR3 in amino acids: CASRTGTGNLNEKLFF. The CDR3 DNA reads TGTGCCAGCAGGACCGGGACAGGGAACCTTAATGAAAAACTGTTTTTT.

Only one count was recorded for this clone. The rearrangement uses TRBV6-1 and TRBJ2-3, with no clear D. This CDR3 is 13 amino acids long. Trimming left V 3 bases short and J 5 bases short, with 9 bases between. CDR1 and CDR2 from the germline V gene are MNHNS and SASEGT. The DNA for the CDR3 is TGTGCCAGCAGTGACACAGTCCAAGATACGCAGTATTTT. Its protein is CASSDTVQDTQYF.

On this clone itself: This sample also contains other DNA sequences that code for the same CDR3. The rearrangement uses TRBV5-1 and TRBJ2-7; 9 bases line up with TRBD1. The CDR3 is 14 amino acids. V trimming: 3 bases; J trimming: 3 bases; junction bases outside the gene matches: 4. Germline V lookup: CDR1 SGHRS, CDR2 YFSETQ. The CDR3 is CASSSGTGLYEQYF. DNA of the CDR3: TGCGCCAGCAGCTCCGGGACAGGGCTCTACGAGCAGTACTTC.

This clone has only a few counts. This chain links TRBV5-6 with TRBJ1-2; D is possibly TRBD1 (6 bases). The V end lost 0 bases, the J end lost 4 bases, and 13 bases lay between the germline ends. CDR1 and CDR2 from the germline V gene are SGHDT and YYEEEE. The CDR3 covers 15 residues. The DNA for the CDR3 is TGTGCCAGCAGCTTGGCCGCAGGGGAGTCCTATGGCTACACCTTC. Residues: CASSLAAGESYGYTF.

The chain carries TRBV6-5 and TRBJ1-2; D gene unclear. This CDR3 has 13 residues. CDR1 MNHEY and CDR2 SVGAGI come from the germline V gene. The germline V and J ends were trimmed by 5 bases and 8 bases, with 15 bases remaining between them. The DNA of the CDR3 is TGTGCCAGCAGTCAACCACCCTCGAGAGGCTACACCTTC. Its protein is CASSQPPSRGYTF.

The chain is built from TRBV7-9 and TRBJ2-7, with 12 positions matching TRBD2. In germline, CDR1 is SEHNR, CDR2 FQNEAQ (reference sequence). V dropped 4 bases and J dropped 4; count of bases not matched to a gene: 2. This CDR3 comprises 14 residues. For the CDR3, the DNA is TGTGCCAGCAGCTCAGGGACTAGCGGGTACGAGCAGTACTTC. It translates to CASSSGTSGYEQYF.